This passage covers 17 T cell receptor beta chains from one sample sequenced in a study of blood T cell repertoires in COVID-19. Some clones are missing from TCRdb's copy, which holds only in-frame ones; the method was immunoSEQ multiplex PCR. The repertoire holds more than 200,000 clones, with around nine tenths as singletons. Sample: peripheral blood. These receptors were collected from a woman aged 40 to 50 who had recovered from COVID-19.

This clone appeared a single time. This chain joins TRBV2 and TRBJ2-2; D unresolved. Looked up from germline, CDR1 is SNHLY and CDR2 is FYNNEI. The CDR3 consists of 15 residues. Between the trimmed V and J ends, which lost 0 bases and 5 bases, there was a span of 10 bases. The CDR3 DNA reads TGTGCCAGCAGTGAAGCGCAGTGGCAAACCGGGGAGCTGTTTTTT. This sequence encodes CASSEAQWQTGELFF.

The table lists this clone with a few counts. The rearrangement joins TRBV7-8 to TRBJ2-2; 7 nucleotides agree with TRBD1. Trimming took 4 bases from V and 5 from J; bases not matched to a gene: 13. This CDR3 has 17 residues. Germline CDR1 SGHVS, CDR2 FQNEAQ. Written as DNA, the CDR3 is TGTGCCAGCAGCTCCACCTCCCACAGGGGTGGAACCGGGGAGCTGTTTTTT. Amino acids: CASSSTSHRGGTGELFF.

The chain uses TRBV13 and TRBJ2-5; 11 nucleotides line up with TRBD2. J lost 4 bases, V lost 3 bases, and 1 base had no gene match. The CDR3 is made up of 14 amino acids. Germline V gene sequence: CDR1 PRHDT, CDR2 FYEKMQ (reference sequence). The CDR3 here is CASSLGTSGETQYF. CDR3 DNA: TGTGCCAGCAGCTTGGGGACTAGCGGAGAGACCCAGTACTTC. Full variable domain (outside the CDR3, taken from reference TRBV13 and TRBJ2-5): AAGVIQSPRHLIKEKRETATLKCYPIPRHDTVYWYQQGPGQDPQFLISFYEKMQSDKGSIPDRFSAQQFSDYHSELNMSSLELGDSALYFCASSLGTSGETQYFGPGTRLLVL.

The V gene is TRBV29-1, the J gene TRBJ2-2; D gene uncertain. Germline V gene sequence: CDR1 SQVTM, CDR2 ANQGSEA. V gave up 4 bases and J gave up 4 bases, with 10 bases separating them. The CDR3 runs 13 residues. The CDR3 is CSVVVYATGELFF. In nucleotides, the CDR3 is TGCAGCGTTGTGGTCTATGCCACCGGGGAGCTGTTTTTT.

V and J are TRBV12-3 or TRBV12-4 and TRBJ2-7; D is perhaps TRBD1 (6 bases). Trimming removed 6 bases at V and 5 bases at J, with 11 bases between. The CDR3 length is 12 residues. The CDR3 DNA reads as TGTGCCAGCAGCGGCAGGGGAAACGAGCAGTACTTC. This encodes CASSGRGNEQYF.

Here the CDR3 DNA reads TGCGCCAGCAGCCCCCGAGCGGGAGCGAACACCGGGGAGCTGTTTTTT. It encodes CASSPRAGANTGELFF. The genes are TRBV4-3 and TRBJ2-2; 8 bases fit TRBD2. In germline, CDR1 is LGHNA, CDR2 YSLEER. V gave up 4 bases and J gave up 0 bases; unmatched junction bases: 4. The CDR3 has 16 amino acids.

The chain carries TRBV29-1 and TRBJ2-5, with TRBD1 identical over 9 bases. The CDR3 spans 14 residues. Trimming took 0 bases from V and 5 from J; bases not matched to a gene: 4. Germline V gives CDR1 SQVTM, CDR2 ANQGSEA. The CDR3 DNA reads TGCAGCGTTGAAGAGGACAGGGGATGGGAGACCCAGTACTTC. This translates into CSVEEDRGWETQYF.

V usage is TRBV18 and J usage is TRBJ2-5; a possible D gene is TRBD1 (6 bases). The CDR3 has 17 amino acids. The germline CDR1 and CDR2 sequences are KGHSH and LQKENI. The V end lost 0 bases, the J end lost 5 bases, and 19 bases lay between the germline ends. The CDR3 region has the DNA TGTGCCAGCTCACCACCAATCGGCAACAGGGCTGAGGAGACCCAGTACTTC. It yields the protein CASSPPIGNRAEETQYF.

This clone was counted once. The chain is built from TRBV6-2 or TRBV6-3 and TRBJ2-2; perhaps TRBD2 as D (6 bases). Germline values: CDR1 MNHEY, CDR2 SVGEGT. This CDR3 spans 16 amino acids. With 4 bases removed from V and 6 bases from J, the gap between germline ends came to 18 bases. In DNA form, the CDR3 reads TGTGCCAGCAGTTTGGGACTGACGTTTGGGCCCGGGGAGCTGTTTTTT. It specifies CASSLGLTFGPGELFF.

V usage is TRBV27 and J usage is TRBJ2-1, with 9 positions matching TRBD2. Trimming cost V 3 bases and J 4 bases; bases outside gene matches: 1. The CDR3 extends over 14 amino acids. The germline gives CDR1 MNHEY, CDR2 SMNVEV (reference sequence). The CDR3 DNA reads as TGTGCCAGCAGTTTGACTAGCGGATACAATGAGCAGTTCTTC. Translation gives CASSLTSGYNEQFF.

The chain combines TRBV18 with TRBJ1-5; no clear D. V was trimmed by 3 bases and J by 4 bases, leaving 10 bases between them. Germline V lookup: CDR1 KGHSH, CDR2 LQKENI. The CDR3 has 14 amino acids. The CDR3 DNA reads TGTGCCAGCTCACCGAGGCAGACTAATCAGCCCCAGCATTTT. It codes for CASSPRQTNQPQHF.

This clone was seen only a few times. The CDR3 coding sequence is TGTGCCAGCGGACAGGGAGGGTATGGCTACACCTTC. It specifies CASGQGGYGYTF. The V gene is TRBV9, the J gene TRBJ1-2, with 8 bases aligning to TRBD1. CDR3 length: 12 residues. CDR1 is SGDLS, CDR2 YYNGEE, per germline. Germline trimming cut 7 bases from V and 5 bases from J; bases unmatched to any gene: 4.

The J gene is TRBJ1-6, the V gene TRBV7-9, with a weak D call TRBD1 (5 bases). Germline assignment: CDR1 SEHNR and CDR2 FQNEAQ (reference sequence). The CDR3 is 15 amino acids. Trimming removed 8 bases at V and 10 bases at J, with 21 bases between. CDR3 sequence reads: CASGMPGGSSSPLHF. CDR3 DNA: TGTGCCAGCGGCATGCCGGGGGGATCTAGCTCACCCCTCCACTTT.

This clone was recorded only once. The chain employs TRBV27 and TRBJ2-6, with 8 bases lining up with TRBD1. Trimming cost V 5 bases and J 3 bases; bases outside gene matches: 9. The germline V gene encodes CDR1 MNHEY and CDR2 SMNVEV (reference sequence). The CDR3 covers 17 residues. Here the CDR3 reads CASSRPGGLDGANVLTF. The CDR3 DNA follows: TGTGCCAGCAGTCGGCCAGGGGGCTTAGATGGGGCCAACGTCCTGACTTTC.

The J gene is TRBJ2-3, the V gene TRBV29-1; possibly TRBD1 for D (6 bases). CDR1 and CDR2 from the germline V gene are SQVTM and ANQGSEA. The CDR3 consists of 13 residues. V was pared by 8 bases and J by 2 bases, with 14 bases between. The CDR3 loop is CSLRWGPTDTQYF. The CDR3 region has the DNA TGCAGCCTTCGCTGGGGGCCCACAGATACGCAGTATTTT.

This chain joins TRBV6-5 and TRBJ1-6, with D unresolved. CDR3 length equals 16 residues. The germline V gene has CDR1 MNHEY and CDR2 SVGAGI. V shed 2 bases and J shed 0 bases, with 8 bases lying between them. This chain's CDR3 is CASSYAESSYNSPLHF. Here the CDR3 DNA reads TGTGCCAGCAGTTACGCGGAAAGCTCCTATAATTCACCCCTCCACTTT.

This clone occurred once. The chain carries TRBV11-3 and TRBJ1-3; D ambiguous. From germline, CDR1 is SGHNT and CDR2 YENEEA. Trimming cost V 5 bases and J 4 bases, with 6 bases left between them. The CDR3 extends over 12 amino acids. The CDR3 DNA sequence: TGTGCCAGCAGCGGCTCCGGAAACACCATATATTTT. As protein: CASSGSGNTIYF. Combining the CDR3 with reference TRBV11-3 and TRBJ1-3 gives the whole variable domain EAGVVQSPRYKIIEKKQPVAFWCNPISGHNTLYWYLQNLGQGPELLIRYENEEAVDDSQLPKDRFSAERLKGVDSTLKIQPAELGDSAVYLCASSGSGNTIYFGEGSWLTVV.